This T cell receptor (beta chain) was sequenced in a study of blood T cell repertoires in COVID-19. Germline trimming cut 3 bases from V and 10 bases from J; bases unmatched to any gene: 15. The germline V gene encodes CDR1 DFQATT and CDR2 SNEGSKA (reference sequence). This CDR3 is built from 16 residues. The table came from immunoSEQ multiplex PCR; TCRdb's copy has only in-frame clones and leaves some out. Here the sample spans about 180,000 clones, around 82% being singletons. This clone was seen just once. The receptor comes from a woman of 80 years or more with acute or convalescent COVID-19. Sequenced: peripheral blood. The chain employs TRBV20-1 and TRBJ2-3; 11 positions match TRBD2. The DNA of the CDR3 is TGCAGTGCTAGTTTTGACGTTCAGACTAGCGGGGTCGCGCAGTATTTT. Its protein product is CSASFDVQTSGVAQYF.